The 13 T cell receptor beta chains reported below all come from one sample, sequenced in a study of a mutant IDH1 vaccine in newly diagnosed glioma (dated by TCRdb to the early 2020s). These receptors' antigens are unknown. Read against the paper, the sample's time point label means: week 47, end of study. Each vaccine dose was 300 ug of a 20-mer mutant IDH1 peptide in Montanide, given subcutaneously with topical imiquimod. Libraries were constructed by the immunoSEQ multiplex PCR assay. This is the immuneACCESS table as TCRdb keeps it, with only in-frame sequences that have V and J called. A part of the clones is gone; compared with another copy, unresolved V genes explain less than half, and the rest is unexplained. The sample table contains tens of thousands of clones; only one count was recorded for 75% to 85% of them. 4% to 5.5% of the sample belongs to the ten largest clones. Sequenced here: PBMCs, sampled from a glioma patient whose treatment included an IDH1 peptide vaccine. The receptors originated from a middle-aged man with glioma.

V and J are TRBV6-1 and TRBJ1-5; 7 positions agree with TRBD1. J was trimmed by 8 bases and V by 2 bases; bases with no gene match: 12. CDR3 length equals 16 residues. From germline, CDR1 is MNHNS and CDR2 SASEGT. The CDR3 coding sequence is TGTGCCAGCAGTGAAAGGGGGCAGGCCAACAAGGAGCCCCAGCATTTT. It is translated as CASSERGQANKEPQHF.

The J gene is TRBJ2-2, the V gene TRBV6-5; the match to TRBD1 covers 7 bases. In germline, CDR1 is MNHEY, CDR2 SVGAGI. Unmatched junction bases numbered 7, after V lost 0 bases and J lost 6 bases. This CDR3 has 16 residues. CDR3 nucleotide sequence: TGTGCCAGCAGTTACTCCCCAGGGGGAAGCGCCGGGGAGCTGTTTTTT. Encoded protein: CASSYSPGGSAGELFF.

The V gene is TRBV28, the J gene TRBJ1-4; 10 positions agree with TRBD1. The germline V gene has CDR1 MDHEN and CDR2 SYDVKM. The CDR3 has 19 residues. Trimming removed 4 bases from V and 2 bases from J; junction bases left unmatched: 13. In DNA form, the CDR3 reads TGTGCCAGCAGTTCAATCGTCTCCGGGACAGGGGAGACTAATGAAAAACTGTTTTTT. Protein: CASSSIVSGTGETNEKLFF.

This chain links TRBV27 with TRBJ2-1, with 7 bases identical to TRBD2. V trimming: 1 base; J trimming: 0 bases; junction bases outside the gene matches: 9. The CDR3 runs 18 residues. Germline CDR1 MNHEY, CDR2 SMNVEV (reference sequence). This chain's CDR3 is CASSLFAAGAFSYNEQFF. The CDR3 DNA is TGTGCCAGCAGTTTATTCGCGGCGGGAGCTTTCTCCTACAATGAGCAGTTCTTC.

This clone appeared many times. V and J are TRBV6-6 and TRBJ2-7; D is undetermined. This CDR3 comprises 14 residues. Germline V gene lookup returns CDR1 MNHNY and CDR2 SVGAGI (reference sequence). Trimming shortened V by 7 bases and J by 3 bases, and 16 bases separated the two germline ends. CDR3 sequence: CASTSPRGNYEQYF. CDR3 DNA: TGTGCCAGCACCTCGCCACGAGGAAACTACGAGCAGTACTTC.

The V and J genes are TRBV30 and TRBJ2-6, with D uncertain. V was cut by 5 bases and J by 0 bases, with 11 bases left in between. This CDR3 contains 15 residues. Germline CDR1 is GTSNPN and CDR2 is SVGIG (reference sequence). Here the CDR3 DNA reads TGTGCCTGGGCCAAAGAGCGCTCTGGGGCCAACGTCCTGACTTTC. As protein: CAWAKERSGANVLTF. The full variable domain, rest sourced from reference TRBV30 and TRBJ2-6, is SQTIHQWPATLVQPVGSPLSLECTVEGTSNPNLYWYRQAAGRGLQLLFYSVGIGQISSEVPQNLSASRPQDRQFILSSKKLLLSDSGFYLCAWAKERSGANVLTFGAGSRLTVL.

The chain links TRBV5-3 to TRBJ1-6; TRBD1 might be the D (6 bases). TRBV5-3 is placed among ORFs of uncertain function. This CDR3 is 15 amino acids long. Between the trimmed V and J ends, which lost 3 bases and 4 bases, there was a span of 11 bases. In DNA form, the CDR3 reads TGTGCCAGAAGCTCCGGGACACCGTATAATTCACCCCTCCACTTT. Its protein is CARSSGTPYNSPLHF.

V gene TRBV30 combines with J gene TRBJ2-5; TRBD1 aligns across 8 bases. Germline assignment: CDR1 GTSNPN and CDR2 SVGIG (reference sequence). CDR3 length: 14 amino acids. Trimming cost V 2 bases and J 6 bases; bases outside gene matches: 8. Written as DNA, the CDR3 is TGTGCCTGGAGTTTGGGACAGGTTCGGAAGACCCAGTACTTC. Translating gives CAWSLGQVRKTQYF.

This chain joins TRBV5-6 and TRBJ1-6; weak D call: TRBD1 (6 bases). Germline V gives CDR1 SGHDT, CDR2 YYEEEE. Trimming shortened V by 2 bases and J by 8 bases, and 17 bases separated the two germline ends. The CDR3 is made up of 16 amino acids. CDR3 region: CASSFLGRGSDSPLHF. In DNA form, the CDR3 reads TGTGCCAGCAGCTTCCTCGGCAGGGGCTCCGATTCACCCCTCCACTTT.

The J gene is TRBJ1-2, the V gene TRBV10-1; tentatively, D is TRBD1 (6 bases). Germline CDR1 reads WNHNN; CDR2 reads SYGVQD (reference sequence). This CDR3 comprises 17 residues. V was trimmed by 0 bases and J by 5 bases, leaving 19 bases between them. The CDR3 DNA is TGCGCCAGCAGTGAGTCCAGGACAGCCGGAACCTTATATGGCTACACCTTC. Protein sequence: CASSESRTAGTLYGYTF.

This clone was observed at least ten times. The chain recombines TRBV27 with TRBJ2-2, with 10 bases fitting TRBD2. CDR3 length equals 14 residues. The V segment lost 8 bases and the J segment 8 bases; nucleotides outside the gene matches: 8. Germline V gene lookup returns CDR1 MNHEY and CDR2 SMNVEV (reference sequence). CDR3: CASLGLANPGELFF. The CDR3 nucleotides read TGTGCCAGCTTGGGACTAGCGAATCCGGGGGAGCTGTTTTTT.

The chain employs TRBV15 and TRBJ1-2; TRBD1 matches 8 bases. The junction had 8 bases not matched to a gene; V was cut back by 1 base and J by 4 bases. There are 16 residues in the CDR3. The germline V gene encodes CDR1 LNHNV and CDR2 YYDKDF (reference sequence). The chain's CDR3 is CATSRADPGQVYGYTF. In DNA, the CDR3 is TGTGCCACCAGCAGAGCAGATCCGGGACAGGTCTATGGCTACACCTTC.

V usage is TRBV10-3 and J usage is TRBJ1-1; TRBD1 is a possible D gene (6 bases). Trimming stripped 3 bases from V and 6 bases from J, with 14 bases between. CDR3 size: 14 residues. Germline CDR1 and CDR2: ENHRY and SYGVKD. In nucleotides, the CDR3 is TGTGCCATCAGTGACCCAGGGGTATTCGCTGAAGCTTTCTTT. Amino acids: CAISDPGVFAEAFF.